This is a list of T cell receptor beta chains from one sample in a study of identical twins. TCRdb reanalysed the 5' RACE reads using MiXCR and keeps one entry per CDR3 protein. Here the sample spans roughly 690,000 distinct CDR3 sequences, roughly 6.2% being singletons. Sequenced material: naive T cells sorted from blood. The receptors were gathered from a man younger than 30 in good health. CDR3s include the opening cysteine and the closing phenylalanine or tryptophan. A D gene is named only where the DNA matches it firmly. Clone size is shown for a subset of rows, as once, few, many or a class of expanded clone.

TRBD2	14	-	TRBV10-3	TRBJ2-1	CAIGGLADFNEQFF	TGTGCCATCGGAGGACTAGCGGACTTCAATGAGCAGTTCTTC
TRBD2	17	many	TRBV5-5	TRBJ2-7	CASSLTFGGSSSYEQYF	TGTGCCAGCAGCTTAACGTTCGGCGGGAGCTCCTCCTACGAGCAGTACTTC
-	12	many	TRBV25-1	TRBJ2-1	CASSERPGEQFF	TGTGCCAGCAGTGAACGCCCGGGCGAGCAGTTCTTC
TRBD2	13	many	TRBV20-1	TRBJ2-1	CSASPPTSDKQFF	TGCAGTGCTAGCCCCCCGACTAGCGACAAGCAGTTCTTC
-	15	-	TRBV28	TRBJ2-5	CASTELTGTSGTQYF	TGTGCCAGCACCGAATTAACCGGGACATCTGGGACCCAGTACTTC
-	17	many	TRBV20-1	TRBJ1-6	CSASRRAPSSYNSPLHF	TGCAGTGCTAGCCGCCGGGCCCCGAGCTCCTATAATTCACCCCTCCACTTT
-	15	-	TRBV4-3	TRBJ1-2	CASSQDTRMNYGYTF	TGCGCCAGCAGCCAAGATACGAGAATGAACTATGGCTACACCTTC
TRBD2	15	few	TRBV20-1	TRBJ2-3	CSARNSGRAVDTQYF	TGCAGTGCTAGAAATAGCGGGAGGGCCGTAGATACGCAGTATTTT
TRBD1	15	few	TRBV7-9	TRBJ1-2	CASIRTGQVMSGYTF	TGTGCCAGCATTAGGACCGGACAGGTTATGTCTGGCTACACCTTC
-	14	-	TRBV10-3	TRBJ2-3	CAISPDLLGYTQFF	TGTGCCATCAGCCCAGACCTCTTGGGATATACGCAGTTTTTT
-	15	many	TRBV5-1	TRBJ2-7	CASSLVASEPYEQYF	TGCGCCAGCAGCTTAGTGGCTAGCGAGCCCTACGAGCAGTACTTC
TRBD2	16	many	TRBV10-3	TRBJ2-5	CAIRGSPTSGGETQYF	TGTGCCATCAGGGGCTCCCCTACTAGCGGCGGGGAGACCCAGTACTTC
-	16	many	TRBV6-1	TRBJ2-1	CASSLAGVSSYNEQFF	TGTGCCAGCAGTCTAGCCGGGGTAAGCTCCTACAATGAGCAGTTCTTC
TRBD1	15	many	TRBV6-2/TRBV6-3	TRBJ2-7	CASTVNSGTGNEQYF	TGTGCCAGCACCGTAAACTCCGGGACAGGGAACGAGCAGTACTTC
TRBD2	18	many	TRBV5-6	TRBJ2-1	CASSLGVFGLAGDNEQFF	TGTGCCAGCAGCCTGGGGGTGTTCGGCCTAGCGGGGGACAATGAGCAGTTCTTC
TRBD1	14	many	TRBV12-3/TRBV12-4	TRBJ2-7	CASSFRDSSYEQYF	TGTGCCAGCAGTTTCCGGGACAGCTCCTACGAGCAGTACTTC
TRBD2	14	many	TRBV29-1	TRBJ2-1	CSVDRGSGHNEQFF	TGCAGCGTTGATCGCGGGAGTGGCCACAATGAGCAGTTCTTC
TRBD2	16	many	TRBV5-1	TRBJ2-1	CASSYQAGGPGNEQFF	TGCGCCAGCAGCTACCAGGCGGGAGGGCCTGGGAATGAGCAGTTCTTC
-	15	few	TRBV7-2	TRBJ2-3	CASSFRQGNTDTQYF	TGTGCCAGCAGCTTCCGTCAGGGAAACACAGATACGCAGTATTTT
-	13	-	TRBV20-1	TRBJ2-1	CSAAGRGPGEQFF	TGCAGTGCCGCCGGTAGGGGCCCCGGTGAGCAGTTCTTC
-	14	few	TRBV7-3	TRBJ2-5	CASSLRGGEETQYF	TGTGCCAGCAGCTTACGTGGGGGAGAAGAGACCCAGTACTTC
TRBD2	15	-	TRBV30	TRBJ2-1	CAWDPLAGPINEQFF	TGTGCCTGGGACCCACTAGCGGGGCCGATCAATGAGCAGTTCTTC
-	13	many	TRBV6-1	TRBJ2-1	CASVGQGHNEQFF	TGTGCCAGCGTAGGGCAGGGCCACAATGAGCAGTTCTTC
TRBD2	15	many	TRBV20-1	TRBJ2-1	CSARDLLAGNNEQFF	TGCAGTGCTAGAGATCTACTAGCGGGCAACAATGAGCAGTTCTTC
-	15	few	TRBV6-1	TRBJ2-1	CASSGRQFLGDEQFF	TGTGCCAGCAGTGGGCGACAGTTTTTGGGGGATGAGCAGTTCTTC
-	15	-	TRBV12-3/TRBV12-4	TRBJ2-1	CASTPGPGSYNEQFF	TGTGCCAGCACTCCCGGTCCAGGGTCGTACAATGAGCAGTTCTTC
TRBD2	13	many	TRBV27	TRBJ2-4	CASRGTSKNIQYF	TGTGCCAGCCGGGGGACTAGCAAAAACATTCAGTACTTC
-	13	many	TRBV6-5	TRBJ2-7	CASSYVYGAEQYF	TGTGCCAGCAGTTATGTGTATGGGGCCGAGCAGTACTTC
TRBD1	19	many	TRBV18	TRBJ2-3	CASSPPRGGGFGSTDTQYF	TGTGCCAGCTCACCACCAAGAGGGGGCGGCTTCGGTAGCACAGATACGCAGTATTTT
-	17	many	TRBV6-2/TRBV6-3	TRBJ1-5	CASRHGRLPHSNQPQHF	TGTGCCAGCAGACACGGACGGCTCCCACATAGCAATCAGCCCCAGCATTTT
TRBD2	18	many	TRBV20-1	TRBJ2-1	CSAMEGLVWLAGVNEQFF	TGCAGTGCAATGGAGGGGCTAGTTTGGCTAGCGGGAGTCAATGAGCAGTTCTTC
-	13	few	TRBV27	TRBJ2-7	CASKKGDIYEQYF	TGTGCCAGCAAGAAAGGTGACATCTACGAGCAGTACTTC
-	12	-	TRBV15	TRBJ2-1	CATSRVWNEQFF	TGTGCCACCAGCAGAGTTTGGAATGAGCAGTTCTTC